The 29 T cell receptor beta chains given below trace back to one sample, sequenced in a study of OX40 agonist ivuxolimab in advanced cancers. Sequencing used immunoSEQ multiplex PCR; TCRdb keeps in-frame clones, though not all of them. In the table there are about 53,000 clones, roughly 80% of which are singletons. Sequenced material: CD4+ or CD8+ T cells sorted from blood, taken in a trial of the OX40 agonist ivuxolimab. The receptors originated from an adult with an advanced solid tumor such as melanoma, head and neck, liver or kidney cancer.

The CDR3 DNA reads TGCGCCAGCAGCCAAGCTCCAAATCCCCATCAGCCCCAGCATTTT. Encoded protein: CASSQAPNPHQPQHF. The chain employs TRBV4-1 and TRBJ1-5; D unclear. Trimming removed 1 base at V and 5 bases at J, with 12 bases between. The CDR3 extends over 15 amino acids. Germline V lookup: CDR1 MGHRA, CDR2 YSYEKL.

The CDR3 region has the DNA TGTGCCAGCAGCTTAGCGCCCGATCAGCCCCAGCATTTT. Protein product: CASSLAPDQPQHF. The chain employs TRBV7-6 and TRBJ1-5; D is undetermined. From germline, CDR1 is SGHVS and CDR2 FNYEAQ. Deletions cut 0 bases from V and 5 bases from J, with 5 bases between. The CDR3 covers 13 residues.

This clone was recorded once. This rearrangement joins TRBV5-4 to TRBJ2-3; 8 bases align to TRBD2. The germline V gene has CDR1 SGHNT and CDR2 YYREEE (reference sequence). The CDR3 is 16 residues long. V was pared by 1 base and J by 2 bases, with 6 bases of the junction left unmatched. In DNA, the CDR3 is TGTGCCAGCAGCTTGCCGGGGGGGTTAAACACAGATACGCAGTATTTT. Protein: CASSLPGGLNTDTQYF.

CDR3 in DNA: TGTGCCAGCAGTGAAAACCCAAAGGGGGACACCGGGGAGCTGTTTTTT. Its protein product is CASSENPKGDTGELFF. The chain is built from TRBV6-1 and TRBJ2-2, with a possible D match to TRBD1 (6 bases). This CDR3 contains 16 residues. CDR1 and CDR2 from the germline V gene are MNHNS and SASEGT. The V end was cut by 2 bases, the J end by 3 bases, with 13 bases between.

The V call is TRBV19, the J call TRBJ1-5; a weak D match, TRBD1 (6 bases). The V gene lost 9 bases and the J gene lost 0 bases, with 21 bases spanning the gap. Per the germline V gene, CDR1 is LNHDA and CDR2 is SQIVND (reference sequence). CDR3 length equals 17 residues. CDR3 DNA sequence: TGTGCCAGGGACAGTCGAGGGTTTTGCTATAGCAATCAGCCCCAGCATTTT. This codes for CARDSRGFCYSNQPQHF. Full variable domain (missing parts from reference TRBV19 and TRBJ1-5): DGGITQSPKYLFRKEGQNVTLSCEQNLNHDAMYWYRQDPGQGLRLIYYSQIVNDFQKGDIAEGYSVSREKKESFPLTVTSAQKNPTAFYLCARDSRGFCYSNQPQHFGDGTRLSIL.

The chain couples TRBV19 to TRBJ1-5, with D tentatively TRBD1 (5 bases). V shed 5 bases and J shed 3 bases, with 14 bases lying between them. The CDR3 is made up of 15 amino acids. In germline, CDR1 is LNHDA, CDR2 SQIVND (reference sequence). The CDR3 bases are TGTGCCAGTAGTCTCAGGGAGTTAGTCAATCAGCCCCAGCATTTT. The encoded protein is CASSLRELVNQPQHF.

The chain employs TRBV20-1 and TRBJ2-5; D ambiguous. CDR1 and CDR2 from the germline V gene are DFQATT and SNEGSKA (reference sequence). V lost 0 bases, J lost 5 bases, and 4 bases lay in between. The CDR3 is made up of 11 amino acids. CDR3 residues: CSARDFETQYF. CDR3 coding DNA: TGCAGTGCTAGAGATTTTGAGACCCAGTACTTC.

The rearrangement uses TRBV28 and TRBJ1-2; TRBD1 aligns across 9 bases. Germline V gene lookup returns CDR1 MDHEN and CDR2 SYDVKM. CDR3 length: 18 amino acids. Trimming removed 3 bases from V and 2 bases from J; junction bases left unmatched: 13. CDR3 in DNA: TGTGCCAGCAGTTTCCCCTCCTACAGGGGGCGCTCCAACTATGGCTACACCTTC. It translates to CASSFPSYRGRSNYGYTF.

This clone was counted between two and nine times. J is TRBJ1-1 and V is TRBV19; possibly TRBD1 for D (5 bases). The length of the CDR3 is 17 residues. Trimming took 6 bases from V and 3 from J, leaving 23 bases between them. Germline CDR1 reads LNHDA; CDR2 reads SQIVND (reference sequence). The CDR3 nucleotides are TGTGCCAGTAGCTTGTTGGCGGGCGGTATGGGGGACACTGAAGCTTTCTTT. Amino acids: CASSLLAGGMGDTEAFF. The full variable domain, rest sourced from reference TRBV19 and TRBJ1-1, is DGGITQSPKYLFRKEGQNVTLSCEQNLNHDAMYWYRQDPGQGLRLIYYSQIVNDFQKGDIAEGYSVSREKKESFPLTVTSAQKNPTAFYLCASSLLAGGMGDTEAFFGQGTRLTVV.

A few counts support this clone. This chain links TRBV29-1 with TRBJ2-6; unclear D gene. Germline V gene data show CDR1 as SQVTM and CDR2 as ANQGSEA. V lost 6 bases and J lost 0, with 15 bases in between. CDR3 length: 16 amino acids. In DNA form, the CDR3 reads TGCAGCGTATCTCAAGGGCCGCGCTCTGGGGCCAACGTCCTGACTTTC. The encoded protein is CSVSQGPRSGANVLTF.

This chain uses TRBV6-1 with TRBJ1-5; D remains ambiguous. V was shortened by 7 bases and J by 2 bases, with 6 bases between the two germline ends. The V gene's germline CDR1 is MNHNS and CDR2 SASEGT. This CDR3 is 12 amino acids long. The CDR3 reads CASTNGNQPQHF. CDR3 in DNA: TGTGCCAGCACCAATGGCAATCAGCCCCAGCATTTT.

This clone has only a few counts. This chain connects TRBV5-8 to TRBJ2-1, with D maybe TRBD2 (5 bases). From germline, CDR1 is SGHTS and CDR2 YDEGEE. Trimming left V 2 bases short and J 4 bases short, with 13 bases between. This CDR3 has 15 residues. DNA for the CDR3: TGTGCCAGCAGCTTTGCCGGGGAGCCTTACAATGAGCAGTTCTTC. This codes for CASSFAGEPYNEQFF.

V gene TRBV10-2 combines with J gene TRBJ2-1; 12 positions agree with TRBD2. The trim removed 6 bases at V and 4 bases at J, leaving 4 bases unmatched. This CDR3 region has 15 residues. CDR1 WSHSY and CDR2 SAAADI come from the germline V gene. In DNA, the CDR3 is TGCGCCAGCAGCCCCGGACTAGCGGGGTACAATGAGCAGTTCTTC. Amino acids: CASSPGLAGYNEQFF.

CDR3 sequence reads: CASSLEGGLAGVSNTGELFF. DNA for the CDR3: TGTGCCAGCAGCTTAGAAGGGGGACTAGCGGGAGTATCGAACACCGGGGAGCTGTTTTTT. The gene calls are TRBV7-8 and TRBJ2-2; 14 bases are shared with TRBD2. The J segment lost 0 bases and the V segment lost 1 base, leaving 7 bases of the junction unmatched. The CDR3 has 20 amino acids. The germline CDR1 and CDR2 sequences are SGHVS and FQNEAQ.

This sequence joins TRBV11-3 and TRBJ2-2; the D gene is possibly TRBD2 (6 bases). This CDR3 has 13 amino acids. CDR1 SGHNT and CDR2 YENEEA come from the germline V gene. Trimming stripped 6 bases from V and 6 bases from J, with 11 bases between. The CDR3 DNA is TGTGCCAGCAGTAGCGGAAGGGCCGGGGAGCTGTTTTTT. Its translation: CASSSGRAGELFF.

This chain uses TRBV2 with TRBJ1-5; no definite D call. The V end was cut by 8 bases, the J end by 3 bases, with 11 bases between. CDR1 is SNHLY and CDR2 is FYNNEI in the germline V gene. This CDR3 region has 13 residues. CDR3 protein: CASVGDNNQPQHF. The CDR3 nucleotides are TGTGCCAGCGTGGGTGATAACAATCAGCCCCAGCATTTT.

This chain links TRBV4-1 with TRBJ2-7; 7 nucleotides match TRBD1. The length of the CDR3 is 15 residues. The V and J ends lost 0 bases and 2 bases, in that order; junction bases with no gene match: 4. The V gene's germline CDR1 is MGHRA and CDR2 YSYEKL. The CDR3 loop is CASSQDQDRPYEQYF. The CDR3, as DNA: TGCGCCAGCAGCCAAGATCAGGACAGGCCCTACGAGCAGTACTTC.

This clone was recorded only once. The rearrangement joins TRBV2 to TRBJ2-2; D is undetermined. The CDR3 is made up of 14 amino acids. V gave up 5 bases and J gave up 1 base, with 8 bases separating them. CDR1 is SNHLY and CDR2 is FYNNEI in the germline V gene. The CDR3, as DNA: TGTGCCAGCAGTAAGACGGGGAACACCGGGGAGCTGTTTTTT. Translating it yields CASSKTGNTGELFF.

The chain combines TRBV6-1 with TRBJ2-5; 8 bases align to TRBD2. CDR3 length: 15 residues. Germline CDR1 MNHNS, CDR2 SASEGT. The V segment lost 1 base and the J segment 5 bases; nucleotides outside the gene matches: 6. CDR3 residues: CASSEGPGGRETQYF. The CDR3 nucleotides are TGTGCCAGCAGTGAAGGTCCGGGCGGGAGGGAGACCCAGTACTTC.

This clone was recorded a few times. The CDR3 here is CASSQDTGTAYNEQFF. The CDR3 bases are TGCGCCAGCAGCCAAGATACCGGGACAGCCTACAATGAGCAGTTCTTC. V is TRBV4-1 and J is TRBJ2-1; 7 positions agree with TRBD1. The CDR3 runs 16 residues. Unmatched junction bases numbered 4, after V lost 0 bases and J lost 2 bases. Per the germline V gene, CDR1 is MGHRA and CDR2 is YSYEKL.

The V call is TRBV6-5, the J call TRBJ2-5; D is undetermined. CDR1 and CDR2 from the germline V gene are MNHEY and SVGAGI. Trimming left V 0 bases short and J 5 bases short, with 7 bases between. The CDR3 sequence is 13 residues long. The CDR3 loop is CASSYSGGETQYF. CDR3 nucleotide sequence: TGTGCCAGCAGTTACTCGGGTGGGGAGACCCAGTACTTC.

This chain links TRBV6-6 with TRBJ2-2; no reliable D call. Germline values: CDR1 MNHNY, CDR2 SVGAGI (reference sequence). This CDR3 comprises 14 residues. V was trimmed by 8 bases and J by 2 bases, leaving 12 bases between them. The CDR3 bases are TGTGCCAGCTCATATGACTTTAACACCGGGGAGCTGTTTTTT. As protein: CASSYDFNTGELFF.

This chain connects TRBV19 to TRBJ1-5, with TRBD1 matching over 9 bases. This CDR3 has 16 amino acids. The V gene end was trimmed by 10 bases and the J gene end by 0 bases; junction bases not matched to a gene: 10. Germline V gene lookup returns CDR1 LNHDA and CDR2 SQIVND (reference sequence). The CDR3 region is CATADRGEYSNQPQHF. The CDR3 DNA reads TGTGCCACTGCGGACAGGGGAGAATATAGCAATCAGCCCCAGCATTTT.

This clone was observed a single time. The rearrangement joins TRBV11-2 to TRBJ2-1; 9 bases align to TRBD2. J was trimmed by 4 bases and V by 6 bases; bases with no gene match: 7. The CDR3 extends over 15 amino acids. Germline V CDR1 and CDR2: SGHAT, FQNNGV. The CDR3, as DNA: TGTGCCAGCAGTCCGGAGCGGGGGGCTTACAATGAGCAGTTCTTC. It encodes CASSPERGAYNEQFF.

The gene calls are TRBV7-9 and TRBJ1-1; possibly TRBD1 for D (6 bases). The CDR3 sequence is 13 residues long. V lost 0 bases and J lost 6, with 8 bases in between. The germline gives CDR1 SEHNR, CDR2 FQNEAQ (reference sequence). The CDR3 region has the DNA TGTGCCAGCAGCTTAGCTAGGACAGCTGAAGCTTTCTTT. Protein sequence: CASSLARTAEAFF.

The chain links TRBV28 to TRBJ1-5; D is ambiguous. Germline V gene lookup returns CDR1 MDHEN and CDR2 SYDVKM. The CDR3 totals 12 residues. V shed 7 bases and J shed 1 base, with 5 bases lying between them. The CDR3 region has the DNA TGTGCCAGCAACTTGAGCAATCAGCCCCAGCATTTT. Translating it yields CASNLSNQPQHF.

In this sample, this clone turned up a few times. The J gene is TRBJ2-7, the V gene TRBV11-2, with D perhaps TRBD2 (6 bases). CDR1 SGHAT and CDR2 FQNNGV come from the germline V gene. This CDR3 is built from 18 residues. V lost 5 bases and J 1 base, leaving 24 bases between the germline ends. In nucleotides, the CDR3 is TGTGCCAGCAGCCCACGACAGTCGGGGGTAGGGAGATCCTACGAGCAGTACTTC. Translation: CASSPRQSGVGRSYEQYF. Full variable domain (rest looked up from reference TRBV11-2 and TRBJ2-7): EAGVAQSPRYKIIEKRQSVAFWCNPISGHATLYWYQQILGQGPKLLIQFQNNGVVDDSQLPKDRFSAERLKGVDSTLKIQPAKLEDSAVYLCASSPRQSGVGRSYEQYFGPGTRLTVT.

This rearrangement joins TRBV14 to TRBJ2-7, with D possibly matching TRBD1 (7 bases). The CDR3 has 14 amino acids. The germline CDR1 and CDR2 sequences are SGHDN and FVKESK. Trimming took 5 bases from V and 4 from J, leaving 15 bases between them. The CDR3 coding sequence is TGTGCCAGCAGCTTCCGGGACAGCGGGTACGAGCAGTACTTC. Translating gives CASSFRDSGYEQYF.

This chain connects TRBV9 to TRBJ2-1, with D possibly matching TRBD2 (6 bases). Germline V lookup: CDR1 SGDLS, CDR2 YYNGEE. The CDR3 has 15 residues. V was cut by 0 bases and J by 9 bases, with 16 bases left in between. DNA of the CDR3: TGTGCCAGCAGCGTAGGGACTAAACGGGGCACTGAGCAGTTCTTC. This gives the protein CASSVGTKRGTEQFF.